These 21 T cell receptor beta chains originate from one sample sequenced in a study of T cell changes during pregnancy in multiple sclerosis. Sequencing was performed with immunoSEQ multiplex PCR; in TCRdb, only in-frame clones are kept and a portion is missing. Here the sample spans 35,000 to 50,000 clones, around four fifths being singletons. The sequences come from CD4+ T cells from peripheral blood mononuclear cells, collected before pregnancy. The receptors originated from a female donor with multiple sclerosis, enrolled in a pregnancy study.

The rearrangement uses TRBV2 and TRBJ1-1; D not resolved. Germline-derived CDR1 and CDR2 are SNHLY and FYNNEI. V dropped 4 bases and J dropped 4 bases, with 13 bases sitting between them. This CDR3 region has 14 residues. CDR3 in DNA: TGTGCCAGCAGTGTGTCCCGGGAATCCACTGAAGCTTTCTTT. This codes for CASSVSRESTEAFF.

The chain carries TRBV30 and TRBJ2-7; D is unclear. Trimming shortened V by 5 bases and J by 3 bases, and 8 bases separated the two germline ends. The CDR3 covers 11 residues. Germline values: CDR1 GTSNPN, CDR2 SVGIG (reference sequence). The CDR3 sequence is CAWSDFYEQYF. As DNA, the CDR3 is TGTGCCTGGTCCGACTTCTACGAGCAGTACTTC.

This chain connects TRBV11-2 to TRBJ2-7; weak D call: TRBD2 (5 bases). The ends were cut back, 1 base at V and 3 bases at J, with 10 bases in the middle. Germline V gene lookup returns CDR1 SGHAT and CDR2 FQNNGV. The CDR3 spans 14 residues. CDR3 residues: CASSLGGRDYEQYF. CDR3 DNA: TGTGCCAGCAGCTTAGGGGGTCGGGACTACGAGCAGTACTTC.

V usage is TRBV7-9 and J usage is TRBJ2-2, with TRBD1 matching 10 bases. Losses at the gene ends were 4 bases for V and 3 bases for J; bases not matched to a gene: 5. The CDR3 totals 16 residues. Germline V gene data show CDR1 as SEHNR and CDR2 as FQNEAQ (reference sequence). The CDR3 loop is CASSSPGQGYTGELFF. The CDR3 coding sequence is TGTGCCAGCAGCTCCCCGGGACAGGGGTACACCGGGGAGCTGTTTTTT.

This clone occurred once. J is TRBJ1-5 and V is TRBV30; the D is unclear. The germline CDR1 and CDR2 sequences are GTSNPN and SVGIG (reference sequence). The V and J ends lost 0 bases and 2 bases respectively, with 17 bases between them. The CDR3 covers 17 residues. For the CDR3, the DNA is TGTGCCTGGAGTGTGGTCAGGACCCCCGGGGGCAATCAGCCCCAGCATTTT. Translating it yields CAWSVVRTPGGNQPQHF. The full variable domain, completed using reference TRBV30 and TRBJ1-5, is SQTIHQWPATLVQPVGSPLSLECTVEGTSNPNLYWYRQAAGRGLQLLFYSVGIGQISSEVPQNLSASRPQDRQFILSSKKLLLSDSGFYLCAWSVVRTPGGNQPQHFGDGTRLSIL.

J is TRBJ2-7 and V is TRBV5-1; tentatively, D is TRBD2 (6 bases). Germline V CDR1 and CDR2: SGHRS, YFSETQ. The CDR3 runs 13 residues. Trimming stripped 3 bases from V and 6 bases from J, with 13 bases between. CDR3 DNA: TGCGCCAGCAGCTACGGGGAGGCCCGCGAGCAGTACTTC. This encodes CASSYGEAREQYF. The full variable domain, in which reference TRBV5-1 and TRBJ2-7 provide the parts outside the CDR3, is KAGVTQTPRYLIKTRGQQVTLSCSPISGHRSVSWYQQTPGQGLQFLFEYFSETQRNKGNFPGRFSGRQFSNSRSEMNVSTLELGDSALYLCASSYGEAREQYFGPGTRLTVT.

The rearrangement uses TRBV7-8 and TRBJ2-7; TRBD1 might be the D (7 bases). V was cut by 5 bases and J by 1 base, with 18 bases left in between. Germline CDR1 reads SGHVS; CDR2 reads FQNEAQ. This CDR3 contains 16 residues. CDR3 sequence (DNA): TGTGCCAGCAGCCATCTGGGAGGACAGGTATCCTACGAGCAGTACTTC. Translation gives CASSHLGGQVSYEQYF.

The CDR3 sequence: CASTEPGRRDTQYF. CDR3 DNA: TGTGCCAGCACCGAACCCGGCAGGCGAGATACGCAGTATTTT. This chain uses TRBV7-2 with TRBJ2-3, with D unresolved. The CDR3 loop spans 14 amino acids. CDR1 is SGHTA and CDR2 is FQGNSA in the germline V gene. Deletions cut 7 bases from V and 5 bases from J, with 16 bases between.

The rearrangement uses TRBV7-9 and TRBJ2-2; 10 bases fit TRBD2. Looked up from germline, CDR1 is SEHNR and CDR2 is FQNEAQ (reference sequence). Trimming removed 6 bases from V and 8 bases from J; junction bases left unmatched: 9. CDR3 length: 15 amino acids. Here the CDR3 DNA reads TGTGCCAGCAGAGGTGTGGGACTAGCGACGGGGGAGCTGTTTTTT. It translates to CASRGVGLATGELFF.

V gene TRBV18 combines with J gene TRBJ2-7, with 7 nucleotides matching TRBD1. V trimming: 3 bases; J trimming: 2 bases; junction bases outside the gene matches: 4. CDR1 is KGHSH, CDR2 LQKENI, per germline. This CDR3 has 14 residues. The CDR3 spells CASSPDRDTYEQYF. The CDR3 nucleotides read TGTGCCAGCTCACCCGACAGGGATACCTACGAGCAGTACTTC.

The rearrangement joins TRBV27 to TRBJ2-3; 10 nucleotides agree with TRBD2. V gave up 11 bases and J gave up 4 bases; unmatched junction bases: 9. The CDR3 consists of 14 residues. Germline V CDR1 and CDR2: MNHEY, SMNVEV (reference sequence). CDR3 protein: CASTERGGPDTQYF. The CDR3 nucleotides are TGTGCCTCCACCGAGCGGGGGGGCCCAGATACGCAGTATTTT.

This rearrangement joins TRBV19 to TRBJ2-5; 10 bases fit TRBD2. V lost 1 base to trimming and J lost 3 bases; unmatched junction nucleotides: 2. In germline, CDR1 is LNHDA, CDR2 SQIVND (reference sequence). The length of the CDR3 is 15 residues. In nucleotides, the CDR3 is TGTGCCAGTAGTATAGTGCTAGCGGGGGAAGAGACCCAGTACTTC. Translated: CASSIVLAGEETQYF.

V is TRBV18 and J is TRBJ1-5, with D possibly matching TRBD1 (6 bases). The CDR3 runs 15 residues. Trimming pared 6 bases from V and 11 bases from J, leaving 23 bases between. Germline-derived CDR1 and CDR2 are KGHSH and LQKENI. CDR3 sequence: CASSPGGPAESAQHF. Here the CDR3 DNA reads TGTGCCAGCTCCCCGGGGGGCCCGGCGGAATCAGCCCAGCATTTT.

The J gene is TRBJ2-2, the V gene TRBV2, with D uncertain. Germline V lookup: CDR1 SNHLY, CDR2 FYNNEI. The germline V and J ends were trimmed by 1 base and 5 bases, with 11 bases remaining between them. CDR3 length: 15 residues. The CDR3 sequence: CASSEGLVKTGELFF. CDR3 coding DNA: TGTGCCAGCAGTGAAGGGCTTGTAAAGACCGGGGAGCTGTTTTTT.

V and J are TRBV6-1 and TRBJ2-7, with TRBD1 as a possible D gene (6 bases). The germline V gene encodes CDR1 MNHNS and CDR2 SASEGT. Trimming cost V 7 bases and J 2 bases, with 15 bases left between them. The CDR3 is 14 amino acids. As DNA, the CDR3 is TGTGCCAGCAAAGTTTCGGACAGCACCTACGAGCAGTACTTC. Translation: CASKVSDSTYEQYF.

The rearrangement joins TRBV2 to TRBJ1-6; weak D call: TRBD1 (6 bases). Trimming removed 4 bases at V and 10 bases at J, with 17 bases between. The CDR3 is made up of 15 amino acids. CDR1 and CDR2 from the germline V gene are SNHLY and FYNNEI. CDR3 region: CASSGPGQRGSPLHF. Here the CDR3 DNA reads TGTGCCAGCAGTGGGCCCGGACAGCGGGGGTCACCCCTCCACTTT.

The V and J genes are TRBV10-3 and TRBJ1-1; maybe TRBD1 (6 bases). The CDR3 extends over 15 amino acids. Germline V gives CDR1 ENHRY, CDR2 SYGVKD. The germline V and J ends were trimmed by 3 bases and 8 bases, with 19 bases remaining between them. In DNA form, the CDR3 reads TGTGCCATCAGTGAAGGGTTCTTAGGGGGAGAGGAAGCTTTCTTT. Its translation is CAISEGFLGGEEAFF.

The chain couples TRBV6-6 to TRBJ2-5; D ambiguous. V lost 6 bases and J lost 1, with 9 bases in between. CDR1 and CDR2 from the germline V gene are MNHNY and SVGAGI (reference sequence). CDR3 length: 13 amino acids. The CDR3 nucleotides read TGTGCCAGCAGACAGACAATCCAAGAGACCCAGTACTTC. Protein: CASRQTIQETQYF.

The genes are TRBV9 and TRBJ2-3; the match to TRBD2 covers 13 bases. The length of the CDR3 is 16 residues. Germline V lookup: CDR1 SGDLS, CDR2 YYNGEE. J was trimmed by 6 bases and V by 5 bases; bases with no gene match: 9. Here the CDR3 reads CASSLWTSGSWDTQYF. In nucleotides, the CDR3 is TGTGCCAGCAGTCTCTGGACTAGCGGGAGTTGGGATACGCAGTATTTT.

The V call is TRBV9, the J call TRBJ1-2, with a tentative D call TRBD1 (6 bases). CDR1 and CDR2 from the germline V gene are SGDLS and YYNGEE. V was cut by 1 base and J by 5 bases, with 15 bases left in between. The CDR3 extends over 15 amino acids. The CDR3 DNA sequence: TGTGCCAGCAGCGTACCCCAGGGCAGGGGTTATGGCTACACCTTC. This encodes CASSVPQGRGYGYTF.

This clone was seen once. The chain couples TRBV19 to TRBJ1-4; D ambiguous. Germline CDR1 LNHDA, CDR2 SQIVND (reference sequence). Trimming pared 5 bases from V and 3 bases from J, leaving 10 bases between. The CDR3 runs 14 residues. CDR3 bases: TGTGCCAGTAGTCTGGGGAGGGCTAATGAAAAACTGTTTTTT. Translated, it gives CASSLGRANEKLFF.